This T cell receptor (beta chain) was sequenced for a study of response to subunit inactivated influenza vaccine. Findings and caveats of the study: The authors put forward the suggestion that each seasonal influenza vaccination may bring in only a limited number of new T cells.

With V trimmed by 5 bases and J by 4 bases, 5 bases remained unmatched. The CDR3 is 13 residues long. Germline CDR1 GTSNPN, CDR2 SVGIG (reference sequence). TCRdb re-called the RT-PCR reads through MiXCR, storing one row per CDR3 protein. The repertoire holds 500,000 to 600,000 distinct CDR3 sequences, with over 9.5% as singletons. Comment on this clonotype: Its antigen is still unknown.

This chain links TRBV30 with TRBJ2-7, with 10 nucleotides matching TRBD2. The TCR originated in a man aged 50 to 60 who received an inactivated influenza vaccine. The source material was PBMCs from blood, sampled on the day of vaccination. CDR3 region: CAWSGLAAYEQYF. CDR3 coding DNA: TGTGCCTGGTCCGGACTAGCGGCATACGAGCAGTACTTC. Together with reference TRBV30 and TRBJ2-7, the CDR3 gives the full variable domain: SQTIHQWPATLVQPVGSPLSLECTVEGTSNPNLYWYRQAAGRGLQLLFYSVGIGQISSEVPQNLSASRPQDRQFILSSKKLLLSDSGFYLCAWSGLAAYEQYFGPGTRLTVT.